This is a list of T cell receptor beta chains from one sample in a study of shared clonotypes between healthy human individuals. The method was immunoSEQ multiplex PCR; TCRdb's version includes in-frame clones alone and lacks a portion of them. This sample carries about 1 million clones, about 80% of them seen once, and the ten largest clones take approximately 1.5%. The material sequenced was memory CD4+ T cells sorted from blood. The receptors were sampled from a man between 18 and 35 years old in good health. Each CDR3 is given with its conserved first and last residue. The D gene is left open where the match is weak. The listing skips clone size in some rows; elsewhere it reads once, few, many or a size class.

D,size,J,V,DNA,CDR3
TRBD2,-,TRBJ2-3,TRBV18,TGTGCCAGCTCACCAACTAGCGGGGGCCCTAGCACAGATACGCAGTATTTT,CASSPTSGGPSTDTQYF
-,few,TRBJ1-1,TRBV6-1,TGTGCCAGCAGTGAAAGGTCTGAAGCTTTCTTT,CASSERSEAFF
-,-,TRBJ2-7,TRBV7-9,TGTGCCAGCAGCTTAACGGGGACACCCTACGAGCAGTACTTC,CASSLTGTPYEQYF
-,-,TRBJ1-3,TRBV6-1,TGTGCCAGCAACCCGTCCGGAAACACCATATATTTT,CASNPSGNTIYF
TRBD1,-,TRBJ2-4,TRBV7-2,TGTGCCAGCAGCCAGGACAGGGGGCGGAACATTCAGTACTTC,CASSQDRGRNIQYF
TRBD2,-,TRBJ2-1,TRBV4-3,TGCGCCAGCAGCCGGACTAGCGGTAGTAGCTCCTACAATGAGCAGTTCTTC,CASSRTSGSSSYNEQFF
TRBD1,many,TRBJ1-1,TRBV14,TGTGCCAGCAGCCAAGATCTAGGGACAGGGGTGAACACTGAAGCTTTCTTT,CASSQDLGTGVNTEAFF
TRBD1,-,TRBJ2-7,TRBV6-1,TGTGCCAGCAGACCGGGACAGGGGGCCGAGCAGTACTTC,CASRPGQGAEQYF
TRBD2,-,TRBJ2-7,TRBV9,TGTGCCAGCAGCGTAGGACTTCGCGGGAGCATTTACGAGCAGTACTTC,CASSVGLRGSIYEQYF
TRBD2,-,TRBJ2-5,TRBV5-4,TGTGCCAGCAGCTCTTTAGCGGGCCCCAAAGAGACCCAGTACTTC,CASSSLAGPKETQYF
-,-,TRBJ1-1,TRBV6-6,TGTGCCAGCAGTTACATGGACATGAACACTGAAGCTTTCTTT,CASSYMDMNTEAFF
-,-,TRBJ2-1,TRBV19,TGTGCCAGTAGTATAGATCTAATCAGCCTGAATGAGCAGTTCTTC,CASSIDLISLNEQFF
-,-,TRBJ2-2,TRBV10-3,TGTGCCATCAGGCCTAGAACCGGGGAGCTGTTTTTT,CAIRPRTGELFF
-,once,TRBJ2-7,TRBV28,TGTGCCAGCACTAGGGGGGGGGCCTACGAGCAGTACTTC,CASTRGGAYEQYF
TRBD2,-,TRBJ2-5,TRBV5-4,TGTGCCAGCAGCTTGTCTAGCGGGAAAGGGAAAGAGACCCAGTACTTC,CASSLSSGKGKETQYF
-,-,TRBJ2-1,TRBV27,TGTGCCAGCAGTCCCCAGGGGCCCGCCTACAATGAGCAGTTCTTC,CASSPQGPAYNEQFF
-,-,TRBJ1-1,TRBV6-5,TGTGCCAGCAGGGACAGCGCTGAAGCTTTCTTT,CASRDSAEAFF
-,once,TRBJ2-7,TRBV4-3,TGCGCCAGCAGCCAAGATCACACAGGTGATTACTACGAGCGGTACTTC,CASSQDHTGDYYERYF
TRBD1,-,TRBJ1-1,TRBV29-1,TGCAGCGTCCTATGGACAGGGAGAATGAACACTGAAGCTTTCTTT,CSVLWTGRMNTEAFF
-,-,TRBJ2-3,TRBV18,TGTGCCAGCTCACCTCTAGCGTCTAGCACAGATACGCAGTATTTT,CASSPLASSTDTQYF
TRBD2,few,TRBJ2-5,TRBV10-3,TGTGCCATCAGTGAATCCGGACTAGCGGAGACCCAGTACTTC,CAISESGLAETQYF
-,-,TRBJ1-4,TRBV7-9,TGTGCCAGCAGCTCCGGGGGACCTAATGAAAAACTGTTTTTT,CASSSGGPNEKLFF
TRBD1,-,TRBJ2-1,TRBV10-3,TGTGCCATCAGTGAGGGACAGGGTATCGATGAGCAGTTCTTC,CAISEGQGIDEQFF
-,once,TRBJ2-5,TRBV6-1,TGTGCCAGCAGTGAAAACAGATCGCGTAAAGAGACCCAGTACTTC,CASSENRSRKETQYF
-,many,TRBJ2-3,TRBV11-2,TGTGCCAGCAGCTCGAGGGATACGCAGTATTTT,CASSSRDTQYF
TRBD1,-,TRBJ1-2,TRBV5-4,TGTGCCAGCAGCCCCGACAGGGGTAACTATGGCTACACCTTC,CASSPDRGNYGYTF
TRBD1,-,TRBJ1-4,TRBV30,TGTGCTGGGGGACAGGGGGTAGGAAAACTGTTTTTT,CAGGQGVGKLFF
-,-,TRBJ1-6,TRBV7-9,TGTGCCAGCAGCCAGACAGGTAGCTCCTATAATTCACCCCTCCACTTT,CASSQTGSSYNSPLHF
-,-,TRBJ1-5,TRBV6-5,TGTGCCAGCAGGCGGACTTATAGCGGTTATCAGCCCCAGCATTTT,CASRRTYSGYQPQHF
TRBD1,once,TRBJ2-6,TRBV6-4,TGTGCCAGCAGACTTCCCGGGACAGGGCGCTCTGGGGCCAACGTCCTGACTTTC,CASRLPGTGRSGANVLTF
-,-,TRBJ2-1,TRBV5-1,TGCGCCAGCAGCAGCTCCTGGGGGGAGCAGTTCTTC,CASSSSWGEQFF
TRBD1,-,TRBJ1-1,TRBV6-5,TGTGCCAGCAGTCTGGACAGGGGAGACACTGAAGCTTTCTTT,CASSLDRGDTEAFF
-,few,TRBJ1-6,TRBV14,TGTGCCAGCAGCCTCGACCCGTATCGTTCACCCCTCCACTTT,CASSLDPYRSPLHF
-,-,TRBJ1-2,TRBV29-1,TGCAGCGTTGCAGTTTCTAACTATGGCTACACCTTC,CSVAVSNYGYTF
TRBD1,-,TRBJ1-4,TRBV5-1,TGCGCCAGCAGCTTGGCCCCGGGACAGGGGAATGAAAAACTGTTTTTT,CASSLAPGQGNEKLFF
-,-,TRBJ1-4,TRBV6-5,TGTGCCAGCTGCAAGAGTTTAGCTAATGAAAAACTGTTTTTT,CASCKSLANEKLFF
-,-,TRBJ1-6,TRBV10-2,TGCGCCAGCAGTGTAAACAGCCGTTCACCCCTCCACTTT,CASSVNSRSPLHF
TRBD1,-,TRBJ2-7,TRBV29-1,TGCAGCGTAACCCCGGGACAGGGCGCCTACGAGCAGTACTTC,CSVTPGQGAYEQYF
-,few,TRBJ1-1,TRBV5-4,TGTGCCAGCAGCCCTCCTCATCTGGACACTGAAGCTTTCTTT,CASSPPHLDTEAFF
-,-,TRBJ2-6,TRBV19,TGTGCCAGTAGTACAATAACGTCCGGGGCCAACGTCCTGACTTTC,CASSTITSGANVLTF
TRBD1,-,TRBJ2-7,TRBV9,TGTGCCAGCAGCTTGGGACAGGGGCAAGGCGAGCAGTACTTC,CASSLGQGQGEQYF
-,-,TRBJ2-4,TRBV21-1,TGTGCCAGCAGCAAAGAGGACAGGGTATCCAAAAACATTCAGTACTTC,CASSKEDRVSKNIQYF
TRBD2,-,TRBJ2-1,TRBV7-8,TGTGCCGATACTGGGCGGGAGGGGTTCAGCGGTGAGCAGTTCTTC,CADTGREGFSGEQFF